This T cell receptor (beta chain) was retrieved from a study of cytomegalovirus exposure and HLA in healthy donors. Primers included in the PCR were 60 Vbeta and 13 Jbeta primers. TCRdb's copy holds only in-frame clones and misses some; the assay was immunoSEQ multiplex PCR. The table has about 110,000 clones, under 85% seen once; the top ten hold roughly 6.2%. Findings of the study overall: Later on, an analysis found that several of the most significant clusters appeared to be linked to common viral pathogens, which included parvovirus B19. It was reported in a later analysis that an Asian-associated ancestry cluster showed fewer N-insertions than the roughly 620-donor mean.

A remark on this clone: Antigen: not known.

The sequence was obtained from a man between 25 and 39 years old in good health and CMV-seropositive. Input material: PBMCs.

The CDR3 bases are TGCGCCAGCAGCTTGGCCGGGTTCCGCTCTGGAAACACCATATATTTT. It yields the protein CASSLAGFRSGNTIYF. V usage is TRBV5-1 and J usage is TRBJ1-3, with D hard to call. Trimming took 0 bases from V and 0 from J, leaving 10 bases between them. The CDR3 is made up of 16 amino acids. The V gene's germline CDR1 is SGHRS and CDR2 YFSETQ.